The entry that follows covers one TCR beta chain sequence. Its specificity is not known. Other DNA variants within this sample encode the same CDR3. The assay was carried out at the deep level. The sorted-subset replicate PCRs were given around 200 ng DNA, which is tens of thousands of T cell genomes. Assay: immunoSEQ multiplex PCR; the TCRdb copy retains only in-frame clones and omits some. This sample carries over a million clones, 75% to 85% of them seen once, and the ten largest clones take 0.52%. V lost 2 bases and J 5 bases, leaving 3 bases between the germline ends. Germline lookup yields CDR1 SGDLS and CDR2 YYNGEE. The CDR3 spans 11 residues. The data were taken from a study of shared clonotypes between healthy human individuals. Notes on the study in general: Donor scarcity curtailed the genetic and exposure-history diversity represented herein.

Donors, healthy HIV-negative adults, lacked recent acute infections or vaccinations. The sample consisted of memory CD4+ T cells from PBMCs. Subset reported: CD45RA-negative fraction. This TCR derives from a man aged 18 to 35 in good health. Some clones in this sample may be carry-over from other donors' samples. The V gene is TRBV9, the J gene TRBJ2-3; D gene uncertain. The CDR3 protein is CASSVGDTQYF. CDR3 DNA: TGTGCCAGCAGCGTCGGAGATACGCAGTATTTT.